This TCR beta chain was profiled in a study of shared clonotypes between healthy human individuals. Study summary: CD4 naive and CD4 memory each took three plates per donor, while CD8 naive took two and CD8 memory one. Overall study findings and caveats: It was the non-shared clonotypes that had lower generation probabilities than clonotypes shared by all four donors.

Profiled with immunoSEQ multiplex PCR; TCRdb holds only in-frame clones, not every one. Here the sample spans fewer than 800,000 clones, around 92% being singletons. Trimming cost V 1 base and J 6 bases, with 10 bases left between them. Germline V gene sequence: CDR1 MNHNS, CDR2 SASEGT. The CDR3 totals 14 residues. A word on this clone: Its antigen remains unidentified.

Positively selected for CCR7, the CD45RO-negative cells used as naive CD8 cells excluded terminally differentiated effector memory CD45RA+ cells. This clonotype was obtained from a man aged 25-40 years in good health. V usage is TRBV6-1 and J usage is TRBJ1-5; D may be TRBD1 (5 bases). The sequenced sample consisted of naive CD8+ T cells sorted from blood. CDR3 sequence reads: CASSEGIGVQPQHF. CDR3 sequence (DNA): TGTGCCAGCAGTGAAGGGATAGGGGTTCAGCCCCAGCATTTT.